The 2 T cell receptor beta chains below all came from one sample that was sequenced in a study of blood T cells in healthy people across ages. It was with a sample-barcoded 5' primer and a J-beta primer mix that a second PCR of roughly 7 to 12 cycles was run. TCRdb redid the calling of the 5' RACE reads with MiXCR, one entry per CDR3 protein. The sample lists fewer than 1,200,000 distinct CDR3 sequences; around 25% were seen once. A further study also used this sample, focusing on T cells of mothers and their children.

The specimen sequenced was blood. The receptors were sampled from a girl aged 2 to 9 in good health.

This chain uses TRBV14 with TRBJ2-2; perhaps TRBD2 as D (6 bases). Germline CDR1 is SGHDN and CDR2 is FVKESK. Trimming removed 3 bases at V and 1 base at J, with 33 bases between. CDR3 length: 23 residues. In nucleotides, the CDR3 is TGTGCCAGCAGCCATTGGAGGGACTGGGAGACTGCCCTTCCACCTCAGAACACCGGGGAGCTGTTTTTT. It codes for CASSHWRDWETALPPQNTGELFF.

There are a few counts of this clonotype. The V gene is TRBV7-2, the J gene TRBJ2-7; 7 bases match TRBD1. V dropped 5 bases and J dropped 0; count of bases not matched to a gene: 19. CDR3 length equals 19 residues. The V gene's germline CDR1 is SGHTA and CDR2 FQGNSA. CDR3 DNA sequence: TGTGCCAGCAGCGATCCGGGACAGTTAGGCGGGTCCACCTCCTACGAGCAGTACTTC. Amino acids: CASSDPGQLGGSTSYEQYF.